Included here is one TCR beta chain sequence, with context. The antigen it binds to is not known. Within one base of it there is no much larger clone, and no base qualities were kept. This entry comes from a study of human T cells and chemical hapten exposure (dated by TCRdb to the early 2020s). With respect to the entire study: For sensitization, 2% DPC in acetone was applied to a 2 cm by 2 cm area of upper inner arm skin. Patients additionally received weekly therapeutic DPC doses to the scalp throughout the roughly 25-week study period. Patch testing was performed on the upper back with Finn chambers containing 0.01% DPC, and the patch tests were scored after 6 days according to International Contact Dermatitis Research Group standards. Alopecia areata with under or over 50% scalp involvement, alopecia totalis and alopecia universalis were represented in the patient cohort, which was mostly female. Libraries were pooled for sequencing, and per-sample TCR yields varied mainly because of small differences in library volumes within the pool. The study tracked peripheral blood TCR repertoire changes in vivo during primary and secondary sensitization to the hapten diphenylcyclopropenone (DPC) in alopecia patients. Blood was sampled from patients pre-sensitization (week 0) and at 2, 6 and about 24 weeks after DPC sensitization. Blood for TCR sequencing was provided by twenty-nine alopecia patients at one to four time points (pre-sensitization, 2, 6 and 24 weeks). The full study reports these points: Because every patient had alopecia, a presumed autoimmune disease, the patients' immune response might differ from that of healthy individuals. Repeated subsampling changed both the strength of the expansion versus patch-test correlation and the threshold at which that correlation became significant. DPC sensitization did not change how many TCRs were above 1 in 1000 frequency, and no evidence was found of alterations in global repertoire structure. Patch test score correlated positively with the number of PT1 expanded TCRs, reaching significance at thresholds 8, 16 and 32 but not at 4. Compared with pre-sensitization or healthy control sets, expanded TCRs formed significantly more large CDR3 similarity clusters, which is consistent with antigen-driven responses.

The library was built by means of RACE. Sequencing took place on a NextSeq 500. During library preparation, unique molecular identifiers were attached to individual cDNA molecules so that TCRs could be counted quantitatively and reproducibly. From each blood RNA sample, both TCR alpha and TCR beta chains were sequenced. The study's own analysis went as follows. The median number of TCRs per sample was around 100,000, ranging from roughly 23,224 to 690,600. V, J and CDR3 annotation of the TCR reads was carried out using the Decombinator software suite. To make PS versus PT1 abundance plots, every sample was subsampled to the same number of TCRs (28,000). Expanded TCRs were defined as absent before sensitization and observed at least eight times at the 2-week time point. TCRdb took the public reads, trimmed them with fastp at Q25, ran MiXCR for clone calling and kept in-frame beta chains. One record per CDR3 amino acid sequence lists the most common genes and DNA. The V and J calls come from TCRdb's annotation, not from the publication. In all, the sample holds 97,000 or so distinct CDR3 sequences, and roughly a quarter of those were seen once. The ten most abundant clones make up about 9.4% of the sample.

The time point label of this sample denotes: patch test 3, about 24 weeks after DPC sensitization. The sample's treatment or condition, from its label and the paper: therapeutic diphenylcyclopropenone sensitization with weekly scalp DPC. At every patch-test visit, the blood draw took place before the patch test was put on. Patients were eligible if aged 18 to 70, diagnosed with alopecia and judged suitable for DPC therapy, and pregnant patients were excluded. Total RNA was extracted from unfractionated whole blood that had been collected in Tempus Blood RNA tubes. Via the germline V gene, CDR1 is ENHRY and CDR2 SYGVKD. From the cysteine up to the phenylalanine, the CDR3 has a length of 13 residues. This entry keeps only the CDR3 DNA: 39 bases, framed from base 1. Trimming at the junction amounts to 3 bases on V and 8 bases on J, and the germline ends lie 13 bases apart.

The material was whole blood, obtained in connection with sensitization to the hapten diphenylcyclopropenone (DPC). The source of this sequence is a man aged 40-49 years with alopecia areata. Some clones in this sample may be carry-over from other donors' samples. The receptor chain draws on TRBV10-3 and TRBJ1-2; a tentative D call is TRBD1 (6 bases match). The CDR3 protein sequence reads: CAISDTNRDGYTF. The DNA reads TGTGCCATCAGTGACACCAACAGGGACGGCTACACCTTC.